The 24 T cell receptor beta chains listed next were all sequenced from one sample in a study of identical twins. TCRdb ran MiXCR on the 5' RACE reads and lists one entry per CDR3 protein. Of roughly 770,000 distinct CDR3 sequences in the sample, roughly 20% were seen once. These data were also reused for a study on T cells expressing NK-cell markers.

The sample was PBMCs. The receptors were sampled from a woman under 30 in good health.

CDR3 in amino acids: CASSQDGTEQETQYF. The CDR3 coding sequence is TGCGCCAGCAGCCAAGATGGGACAGAACAAGAGACCCAGTACTTC. The chain employs TRBV4-3 and TRBJ2-5, with 7 positions matching TRBD1. The CDR3 runs 15 residues. With V trimmed by 0 bases and J by 2 bases, 3 bases remained unmatched. Germline V gives CDR1 LGHNA, CDR2 YSLEER.

The chain is built from TRBV12-3 or TRBV12-4 and TRBJ2-1, with D unresolved. CDR3 length equals 11 residues. V lost 5 bases and J lost 5, with 4 bases in between. DNA of the CDR3: TGTGCCAGCAGTATTGACAATGAGCAGTTCTTC. Encoded protein: CASSIDNEQFF.

This clonotype was seen a few times. The rearrangement uses TRBV9 and TRBJ2-7; D not resolved. The CDR3 is 15 amino acids. Germline V gene lookup returns CDR1 SGDLS and CDR2 YYNGEE. Trimming removed 3 bases from V and 6 bases from J, with 19 bases in between. The CDR3 DNA is TGTGCCAGCAGCGACTCCGGAAGGGCCAACCCCGAGCAGTACTTC. It translates to CASSDSGRANPEQYF.

This sequence joins TRBV4-2 and TRBJ2-5; 11 bases map to TRBD2. From germline, CDR1 is LGHNA and CDR2 YNFKEQ. V shed 3 bases, J shed 1 base, and the junction held 7 bases outside the gene matches. This CDR3 is built from 17 residues. The CDR3 DNA reads as TGTGCCAGCAGCCAGTCCTTGGGGACTAGCGGCCAAGAGACCCAGTACTTC. This encodes CASSQSLGTSGQETQYF.

This clonotype was seen a few times. V and J are TRBV20-1 and TRBJ2-7; TRBD2 matches at 9 bases. V shed 7 bases and J 2 bases; nucleotides not matched to a gene: 9. This CDR3 region has 14 residues. Germline values: CDR1 DFQATT, CDR2 SNEGSKA (reference sequence). The CDR3 DNA follows: TGCAGTGTACCGACTAGCGGAGAGACCTACGAGCAGTACTTC. Translated: CSVPTSGETYEQYF.

This rearrangement joins TRBV11-3 to TRBJ2-1; a possible D gene is TRBD1 (6 bases). The V end lost 1 base, the J end lost 0 bases, and 16 bases lay between the germline ends. The CDR3 has 18 amino acids. Germline CDR1 SGHNT, CDR2 YENEEA. As DNA, the CDR3 is TGTGCCAGCAGCTTAGCTGCCGGGACACCCCTCTCCTACAATGAGCAGTTCTTC. This codes for CASSLAAGTPLSYNEQFF.

V is TRBV5-5 and J is TRBJ1-1; D is undetermined. Germline V gene data show CDR1 as SGHKS and CDR2 as YYEKEE (reference sequence). Trimming left V 0 bases short and J 4 bases short, with 13 bases between. The length of the CDR3 is 15 residues. Written as DNA, the CDR3 is TGTGCCAGCAGCTTGGCCGAGTTCGTCAGCACTGAAGCTTTCTTT. Its protein is CASSLAEFVSTEAFF. Supplemented by reference TRBV5-5 and TRBJ1-1, the full variable domain reads DAGVTQSPTHLIKTRGQQVTLRCSPISGHKSVSWYQQVLGQGPQFIFQYYEKEERGRGNFPDRFSARQFPNYSSELNVNALLLGDSALYLCASSLAEFVSTEAFFGQGTRLTVV.

This clonotype was detected only a few times. This chain joins TRBV6-5 and TRBJ1-2; 8 positions match TRBD1. Germline CDR1 reads MNHEY; CDR2 reads SVGAGI. Germline trimming cut 0 bases from V and 7 bases from J; bases unmatched to any gene: 4. The CDR3 runs 14 residues. The CDR3 region is CASSYSDRGRGYTF. The CDR3 DNA reads as TGTGCCAGCAGTTACTCAGACAGGGGTCGTGGCTACACCTTC.

The table lists this clonotype with a few counts. The J gene is TRBJ2-7, the V gene TRBV20-1; D might be TRBD2 (7 bases). Trimming stripped 5 bases from V and 2 bases from J, with 16 bases between. The germline V gene encodes CDR1 DFQATT and CDR2 SNEGSKA (reference sequence). This CDR3 region has 14 residues. The CDR3 spells CSAGGAGEPYEQYF. The DNA for the CDR3 is TGCAGTGCTGGGGGGGCAGGGGAACCCTACGAGCAGTACTTC.

The chain uses TRBV12-3 or TRBV12-4 and TRBJ1-4; D gene uncertain. V was trimmed by 9 bases and J by 8 bases, leaving 16 bases between them. The CDR3 contains 13 residues. The CDR3 region is CASLPGPGEKLFF. In nucleotides, the CDR3 is TGTGCCAGTCTCCCCGGGCCTGGGGAAAAACTGTTTTTT.

Ten or more counts support this clonotype. J is TRBJ2-2 and V is TRBV12-3 or TRBV12-4, with a weak D call TRBD2 (6 bases). V was clipped by 6 bases and J by 5 bases, with 7 bases between them. This CDR3 is 12 amino acids long. In nucleotides, the CDR3 is TGTGCCAGCAGGCGGGGAACCGGGGAGCTGTTTTTT. Protein product: CASRRGTGELFF.

This clonotype has more than one count but fewer than ten. This chain connects TRBV9 to TRBJ2-5; the D is unclear. This CDR3 has 11 residues. Germline CDR1 and CDR2: SGDLS and YYNGEE. Trimming took off 0 bases at V and 5 bases at J, with 2 bases between the two ends. CDR3 sequence reads: CASSVDETQYF. The CDR3 DNA is TGTGCCAGCAGCGTAGATGAGACCCAGTACTTC.

This chain links TRBV3-1 with TRBJ2-7; 7 positions match TRBD2. Trimming took 4 bases from V and 2 from J; bases not matched to a gene: 5. The CDR3 is made up of 14 amino acids. Germline V gene sequence: CDR1 LGHDT, CDR2 YNNKEL (reference sequence). As DNA, the CDR3 is TGTGCCAGCAGCCTGGGGGGGAAGACCTACGAGCAGTACTTC. This gives the protein CASSLGGKTYEQYF.

This clonotype was counted a few times. The chain couples TRBV21-1 to TRBJ1-4. TRBV21-1 is a listed pseudogene. The CDR3 runs 12 residues. CDR3 DNA: TGTGCCAGAACAGGGAGGGATGAAAAACTGTTTTTT. This gives the protein CARTGRDEKLFF.

The CDR3 region is CASAGSAAFF. The DNA of the CDR3 is TGTGCCAGCGCGGGATCGGCAGCTTTCTTT. The genes are TRBV12-3 or TRBV12-4 and TRBJ1-1; unclear D gene. CDR3 length: 10 residues. V lost 8 bases, J lost 10 bases, and 11 bases lay in between.

The J gene is TRBJ1-6, the V gene TRBV6-5; 7 nucleotides match TRBD1. The junction had 12 bases not matched to a gene; V was cut back by 2 bases and J by 8 bases. The CDR3 has 17 residues. Germline V lookup: CDR1 MNHEY, CDR2 SVGAGI. As DNA, the CDR3 is TGTGCCAGCAGTTACCCAGGGACCCTCCAGGGGGATTCACCCCTCCACTTT. Its protein is CASSYPGTLQGDSPLHF.

This clonotype occurred many times. The chain recombines TRBV7-9 with TRBJ1-1; D unclear. Deletions cut 6 bases from V and 1 base from J, with 3 bases between. Germline V lookup: CDR1 SEHNR, CDR2 FQNEAQ (reference sequence). There are 11 residues in the CDR3. CDR3 sequence: CASRENTEAFF. The CDR3 DNA is TGTGCCAGCAGAGAGAACACTGAAGCTTTCTTT.

The rearrangement uses TRBV3-1 and TRBJ2-5; the match to TRBD1 covers 7 bases. V trimming: 7 bases; J trimming: 1 base; junction bases outside the gene matches: 12. Germline assignment: CDR1 LGHDT and CDR2 YNNKEL (reference sequence). This CDR3 contains 16 residues. In nucleotides, the CDR3 is TGTGCCAGCACCCCGAAGAGAGGGGGCAGCCAAGAGACCCAGTACTTC. Its protein is CASTPKRGGSQETQYF.

This clonotype was counted a single time. The chain employs TRBV29-1 and TRBJ2-7; D uncertain. CDR3 length: 11 residues. V lost 4 bases and J 3 bases, leaving 7 bases between the germline ends. Germline V CDR1 and CDR2: SQVTM, ANQGSEA. CDR3 protein: CSVVVGYEQYF. As DNA, the CDR3 is TGCAGCGTTGTAGTGGGCTACGAGCAGTACTTC.

This clonotype has at least ten counts. V gene TRBV20-1 combines with J gene TRBJ2-3; D uncertain. The V and J ends lost 7 bases and 2 bases respectively, with 16 bases between them. This CDR3 is 14 amino acids long. Germline V lookup: CDR1 DFQATT, CDR2 SNEGSKA (reference sequence). CDR3: CSERRQRDTDTQYF. The CDR3 DNA is TGCAGTGAGAGACGGCAGCGTGACACAGATACGCAGTATTTT.

V gene TRBV11-2 combines with J gene TRBJ1-1; a weak D match, TRBD1 (5 bases). Germline CDR1 reads SGHAT; CDR2 reads FQNNGV. V gave up 5 bases and J gave up 1 base, with 14 bases separating them. The CDR3 consists of 15 residues. The CDR3 coding sequence is TGTGCCAGCAGCCTACCTCCGGGGCAGAACACTGAAGCTTTCTTT. Translated, it gives CASSLPPGQNTEAFF.

This clonotype came up a few times. The gene calls are TRBV15 and TRBJ2-5, with unresolved D. CDR3 length: 14 residues. Looked up from germline, CDR1 is LNHNV and CDR2 is YYDKDF (reference sequence). The V gene lost 0 bases and the J gene lost 1 base, with 6 bases spanning the gap. The CDR3 DNA reads TGTGCCACCAGCAGAGACAGACTCCAAGAGACCCAGTACTTC. Protein sequence: CATSRDRLQETQYF. Looking up the rest from reference TRBV15 and TRBJ2-5 gives the full variable domain: DAMVIQNPRYQVTQFGKPVTLSCSQTLNHNVMYWYQQKSSQAPKLLFHYYDKDFNNEADTPDNFQSRRPNTSFCFLDIRSPGLGDTAMYLCATSRDRLQETQYFGPGTRLLVL.

This clonotype was counted only a few times. The chain has TRBV29-1 and TRBJ2-2; 7 positions agree with TRBD1. Per germline, CDR1 SQVTM and CDR2 ANQGSEA. The J segment lost 3 bases and the V segment lost 7 bases, leaving 11 bases of the junction unmatched. This CDR3 is built from 15 residues. CDR3 loop: CSAEGQGVYTGELFF. Here the CDR3 DNA reads TGCAGCGCCGAGGGGCAGGGGGTTTACACCGGGGAGCTGTTTTTT.

The sample holds a few counts of this clonotype. V usage is TRBV9 and J usage is TRBJ2-3; D is unclear. Germline V CDR1 and CDR2: SGDLS, YYNGEE. V was clipped by 0 bases and J by 6 bases, with 11 bases between them. This CDR3 region has 14 residues. CDR3 in DNA: TGTGCCAGCAGCGTAGGCCCCCTCCGGGATACGCAGTATTTT. It is translated as CASSVGPLRDTQYF. Together with reference TRBV9 and TRBJ2-3, the CDR3 gives the full variable domain: DSGVTQTPKHLITATGQRVTLRCSPRSGDLSVYWYQQSLDQGLQFLIQYYNGEERAKGNILERFSAQQFPDLHSELNLSSLELGDSALYFCASSVGPLRDTQYFGPGTRLTVL.